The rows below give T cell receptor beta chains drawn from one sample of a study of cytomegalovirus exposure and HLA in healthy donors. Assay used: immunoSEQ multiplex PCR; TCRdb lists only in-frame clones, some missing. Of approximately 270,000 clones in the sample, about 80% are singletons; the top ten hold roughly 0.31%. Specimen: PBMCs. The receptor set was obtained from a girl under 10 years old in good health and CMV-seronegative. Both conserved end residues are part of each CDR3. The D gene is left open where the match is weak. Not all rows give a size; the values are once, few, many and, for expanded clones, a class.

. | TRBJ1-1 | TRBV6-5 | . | CASSPSGAVDTEAFF | TGTGCCAGCAGTCCTTCGGGTGCTGTTGACACTGAAGCTTTCTTT
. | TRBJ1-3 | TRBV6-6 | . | CASSPDRLDTIYF | TGTGCCAGCAGCCCCGACAGGTTGGACACCATATATTTT
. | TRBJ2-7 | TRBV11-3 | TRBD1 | CASSPTGAVSYEQYF | TGTGCCAGCAGCCCAACAGGGGCCGTCTCCTACGAGCAGTACTTC
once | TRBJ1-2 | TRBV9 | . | CASGVAGGYTF | TGTGCCAGCGGAGTCGCCGGCGGCTACACCTTC
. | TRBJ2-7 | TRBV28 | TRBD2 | CASSPWASGSYEQYF | TGTGCCAGCAGTCCTTGGGCTAGCGGGAGCTACGAGCAGTACTTC
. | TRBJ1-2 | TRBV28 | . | CASSFSGNQYGYTF | TGTGCCAGCAGTTTCTCAGGGAATCAGTATGGCTACACCTTC
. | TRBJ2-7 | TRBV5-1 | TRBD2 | CASSRRLAGGPLWNEQYF | TGCGCCAGCAGCCGGCGCCTAGCGGGAGGGCCGTTGTGGAACGAGCAGTACTTC
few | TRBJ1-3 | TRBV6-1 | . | CASRRIGDSGNTIYF | TGTGCCTCCCGAAGAATCGGGGACTCTGGAAACACCATATATTTT
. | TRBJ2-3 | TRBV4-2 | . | CASSQDLRGNQANHTQYF | TGTGCCAGCAGCCAAGATCTAAGAGGGAACCAAGCTAATCATACGCAGTATTTT
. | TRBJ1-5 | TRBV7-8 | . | CASVKGSARDQPQHF | TGTGCCAGCGTTAAAGGGAGCGCGCGGGATCAGCCCCAGCATTTT
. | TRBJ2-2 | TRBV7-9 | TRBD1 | CASRTGTEITGELFF | TGTGCCAGCAGGACCGGGACAGAAATTACCGGGGAGCTGTTTTTT
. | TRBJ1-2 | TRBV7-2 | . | CASSLRGPPRDYGYTF | TGTGCCAGCAGCTTACGCGGTCCCCCCAGGGACTATGGCTACACCTTC
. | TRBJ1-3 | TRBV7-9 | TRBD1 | CASSRITGTGLGNTIYF | TGTGCCAGCAGCCGCATAACCGGGACAGGGCTCGGAAACACCATATATTTT
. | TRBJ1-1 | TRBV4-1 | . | CASSPRQPPNTEAFF | TGCGCCAGCAGCCCACGACAGCCGCCGAACACTGAAGCTTTCTTT